Included here is one T cell receptor (beta chain) sequence, with context. What it binds is not known. One base away lies a much larger clone, so this may be a sequencing read error. The source of the sample is a study of blood T cells in healthy people across ages. General observations from the study: Higher diversity, along with more naive CD4+ cells, distinguished long-lived donors from aged donors.

V lost 2 bases and J 5 bases, leaving 3 bases between the germline ends. From germline, CDR1 is MGHDK and CDR2 SYGVNS. This CDR3 contains 11 residues. Together with a sample-barcoded 5' primer, a J-beta primer mix was included in a second PCR lasting about 6 to 11 cycles. TCRdb analysed the 5' RACE reads with MiXCR anew, one entry per CDR3 protein. The repertoire holds some 1.4 million distinct CDR3 sequences, with approximately 38% as singletons. Sequencing used blood. The receptor comes from a woman under 30 in good health. The V and J genes are TRBV25-1 and TRBJ1-2; D uncertain. CDR3 amino acids: CASSEEYGYTF. The CDR3 nucleotides read TGTGCCAGCAGTGAAGAGTATGGCTACACCTTC.